The 5 T cell receptor beta chains in this list originate from one sample, sequenced in a study of OX40 agonist ivuxolimab in advanced cancers. Profiled with immunoSEQ multiplex PCR; TCRdb holds only in-frame clones, not every one. The table has about 55,000 clones, more than 70% seen once. Sequenced here: CD4+ or CD8+ T cells sorted from blood, sampled in a trial of the OX40 agonist ivuxolimab. These receptors were obtained from an adult with an advanced solid tumor such as melanoma, head and neck, liver or kidney cancer.

This clone was picked up a small number of times. This rearrangement joins TRBV30 to TRBJ1-1; D is undetermined. Trimming shortened V by 4 bases and J by 3 bases, and 9 bases separated the two germline ends. The CDR3 runs to 12 residues. Germline V lookup: CDR1 GTSNPN, CDR2 SVGIG (reference sequence). In DNA, the CDR3 is TGTGCCTGGACGAGGGCCCACACTGAAGCTTTCTTT. It encodes CAWTRAHTEAFF.

This clone showed up just once. The chain couples TRBV19 to TRBJ2-2; no clear D gene. Germline CDR1 and CDR2: LNHDA and SQIVND (reference sequence). The CDR3 is made up of 13 amino acids. Trimming shortened V by 5 bases and J by 6 bases, and 10 bases separated the two germline ends. This CDR3 is CASSFLDAGELFF. CDR3 nucleotides: TGTGCCAGTAGTTTTCTAGACGCCGGGGAGCTGTTTTTT.

The rearrangement links TRBV28 to TRBJ2-7; 12 bases fit TRBD1. V shed 4 bases and J 7 bases; nucleotides not matched to a gene: 8. The germline CDR1 and CDR2 sequences are MDHEN and SYDVKM. The CDR3 is 15 residues long. The CDR3 sequence: CASSSAGTGGGEQYF. In nucleotides, the CDR3 is TGTGCCAGCAGTTCAGCTGGGACAGGGGGCGGTGAGCAGTACTTC.

A few counts support this clone. The V call is TRBV28, the J call TRBJ1-1; perhaps TRBD1 as D (6 bases). CDR3 length equals 13 residues. The germline CDR1 and CDR2 sequences are MDHEN and SYDVKM. Trimming removed 5 bases at V and 4 bases at J, with 11 bases between. The DNA of the CDR3 is TGTGCCAGCAGTACTACAGGGTTCACTGAAGCTTTCTTT. Translation gives CASSTTGFTEAFF.

This chain uses TRBV7-2 with TRBJ2-3; 7 nucleotides agree with TRBD2. J gave up 6 bases and V 6 bases, and 6 bases lay outside the gene matches. Germline CDR1 is SGHTA and CDR2 is FQGNSA. The CDR3 contains 13 residues. CDR3 residues: CASRKAGTDTQYF. CDR3 in DNA: TGTGCCAGCAGAAAAGCGGGAACGGATACGCAGTATTTT.